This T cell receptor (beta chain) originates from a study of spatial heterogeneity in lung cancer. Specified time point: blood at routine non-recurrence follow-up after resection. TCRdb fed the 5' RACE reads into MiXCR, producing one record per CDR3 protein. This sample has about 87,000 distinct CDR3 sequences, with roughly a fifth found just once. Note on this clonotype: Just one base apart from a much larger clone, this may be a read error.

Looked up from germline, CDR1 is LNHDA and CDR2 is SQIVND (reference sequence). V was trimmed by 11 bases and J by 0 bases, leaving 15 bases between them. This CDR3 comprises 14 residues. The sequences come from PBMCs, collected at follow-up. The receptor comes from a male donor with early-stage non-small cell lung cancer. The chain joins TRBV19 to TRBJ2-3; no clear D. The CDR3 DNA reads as TGTGCCGGTAAGGCCGAGCCTAGCACAGATACGCAGTATTTT. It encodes CAGKAEPSTDTQYF.